Sequencing of this TCR beta chain was carried out in a study of vaccination and CD4 T cells after COVID-19. About the study: Researchers treated control cultures with a CEFX pool, an HIV-1 Nef pool, or no peptide. Study observations and caveats: Only after vaccination were a median approximately 86% of convalescents' reactive clones seen.

Points on this clonotype: What it binds is unknown.

Treatment here: roughly 11-day PBMC culture with coronavirus spike peptide pools or control peptides (ViraFEST assay). Peptide pools at roughly 10 ug/ml stimulated under 2.5 million PBMCs per well with roughly 10 IU/ml IL-2. After approximately 9 days of culture, CD4+ T cells were negatively selected. An Oncomine TCR Beta short-read assay was used to sequence the DNA from cultured CD4+ T cells. Each CDR3 protein is one row after TCRdb ran MiXCR on the PCR reads. The sample has about 16,000 distinct CDR3 sequences, 35% to 45% seen once. The germline CDR1 and CDR2 sequences are ENHRY and SYGVKD. The CDR3 totals 16 residues. V was cut by 6 bases and J by 0 bases, with 12 bases left in between.

This sequence originates from a human donor who received a COVID-19 vaccine. The genes are TRBV10-3 and TRBJ1-6; weak D call: TRBD1 (5 bases). The sample here was CD4+ T cells from blood, cultured in vitro, taken before SARS-CoV-2 vaccination. CDR3 nucleotide sequence: TGTGCCATCAGCGAGCGGGGGAGCTCCTATAATTCACCCCTCCACTTT. This encodes CAISERGSSYNSPLHF.